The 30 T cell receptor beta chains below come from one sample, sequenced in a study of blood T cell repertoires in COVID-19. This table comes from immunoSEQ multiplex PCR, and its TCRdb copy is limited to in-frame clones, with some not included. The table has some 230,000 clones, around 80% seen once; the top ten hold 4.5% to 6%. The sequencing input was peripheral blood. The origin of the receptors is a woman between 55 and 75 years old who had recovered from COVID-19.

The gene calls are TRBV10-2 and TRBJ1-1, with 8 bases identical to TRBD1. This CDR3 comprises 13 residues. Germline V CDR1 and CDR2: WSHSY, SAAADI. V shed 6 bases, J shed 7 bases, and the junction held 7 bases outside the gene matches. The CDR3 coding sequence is TGCGCCAGCAGAGATCAGGGGGCTTTTGAAGCTTTCTTT. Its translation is CASRDQGAFEAFF.

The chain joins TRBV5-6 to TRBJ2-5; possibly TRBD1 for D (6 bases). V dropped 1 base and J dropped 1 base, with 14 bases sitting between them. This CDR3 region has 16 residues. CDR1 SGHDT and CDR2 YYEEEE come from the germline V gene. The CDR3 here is CASSLKRGTIQETQYF. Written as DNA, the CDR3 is TGTGCCAGCAGCTTGAAGAGGGGGACGATCCAAGAGACCCAGTACTTC.

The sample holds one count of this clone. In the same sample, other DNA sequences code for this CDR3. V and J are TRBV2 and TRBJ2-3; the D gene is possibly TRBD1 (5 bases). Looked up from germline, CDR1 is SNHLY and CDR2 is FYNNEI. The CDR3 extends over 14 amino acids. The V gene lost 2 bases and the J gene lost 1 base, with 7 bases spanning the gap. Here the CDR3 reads CASSEQGGTDTQYF. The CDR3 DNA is TGTGCCAGCAGTGAACAGGGCGGCACAGATACGCAGTATTTT.

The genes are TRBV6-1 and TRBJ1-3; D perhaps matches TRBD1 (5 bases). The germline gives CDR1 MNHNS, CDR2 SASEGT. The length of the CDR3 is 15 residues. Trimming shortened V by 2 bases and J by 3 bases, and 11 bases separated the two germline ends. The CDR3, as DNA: TGTGCCAGCAGTGAAAAAACGACAGATGGAAACACCATATATTTT. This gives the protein CASSEKTTDGNTIYF.

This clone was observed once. The CDR3 loop reads CASRRTGNSYNSPLHF. The CDR3 coding sequence is TGTGCCAGCCGACGAACCGGGAACTCCTATAATTCACCCCTCCACTTT. This chain connects TRBV18 to TRBJ1-6; D uncertain. The CDR3 is made up of 16 amino acids. CDR1 and CDR2 (germline): KGHSH, LQKENI. Trimming removed 8 bases from V and 0 bases from J, with 14 bases in between.

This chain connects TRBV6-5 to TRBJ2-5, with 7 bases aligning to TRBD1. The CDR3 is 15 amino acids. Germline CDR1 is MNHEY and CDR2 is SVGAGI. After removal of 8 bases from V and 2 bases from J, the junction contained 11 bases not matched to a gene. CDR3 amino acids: CASSRLGGGQETQYF. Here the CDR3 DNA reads TGTGCCAGCTCCCGCTTAGGGGGCGGTCAAGAGACCCAGTACTTC.

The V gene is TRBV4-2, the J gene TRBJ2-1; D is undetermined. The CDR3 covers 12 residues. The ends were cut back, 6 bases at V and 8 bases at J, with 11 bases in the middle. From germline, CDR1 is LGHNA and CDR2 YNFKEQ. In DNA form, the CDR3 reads TGTGCCAGCAGTCTGGTGGGCGATGAGCAGTTCTTC. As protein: CASSLVGDEQFF.

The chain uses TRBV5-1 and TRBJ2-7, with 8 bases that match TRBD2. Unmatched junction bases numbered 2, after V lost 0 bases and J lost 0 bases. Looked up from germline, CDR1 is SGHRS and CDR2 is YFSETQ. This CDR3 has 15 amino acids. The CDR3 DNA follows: TGCGCCAGCAGCTTGGACGGGACTAGCTCCTACGAGCAGTACTTC. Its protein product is CASSLDGTSSYEQYF.

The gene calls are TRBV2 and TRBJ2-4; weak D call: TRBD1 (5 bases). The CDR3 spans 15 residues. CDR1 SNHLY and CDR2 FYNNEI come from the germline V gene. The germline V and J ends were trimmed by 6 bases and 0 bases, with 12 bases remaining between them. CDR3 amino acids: CASRGATAAKNIQYF. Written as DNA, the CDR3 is TGTGCCAGCAGAGGGGCGACGGCAGCCAAAAACATTCAGTACTTC.

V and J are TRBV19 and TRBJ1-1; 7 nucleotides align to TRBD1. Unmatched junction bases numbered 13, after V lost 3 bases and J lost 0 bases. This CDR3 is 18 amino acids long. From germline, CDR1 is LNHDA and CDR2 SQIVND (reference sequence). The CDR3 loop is CASSMATRGSGMNTEAFF. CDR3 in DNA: TGTGCCAGTAGTATGGCGACCAGGGGGAGCGGTATGAACACTGAAGCTTTCTTT.

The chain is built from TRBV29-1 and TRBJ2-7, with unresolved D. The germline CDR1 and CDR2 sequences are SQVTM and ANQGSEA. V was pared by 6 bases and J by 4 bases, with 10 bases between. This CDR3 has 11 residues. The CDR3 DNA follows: TGCAGCGTCCATTTCATGTACGAGCAGTACTTC. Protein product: CSVHFMYEQYF.

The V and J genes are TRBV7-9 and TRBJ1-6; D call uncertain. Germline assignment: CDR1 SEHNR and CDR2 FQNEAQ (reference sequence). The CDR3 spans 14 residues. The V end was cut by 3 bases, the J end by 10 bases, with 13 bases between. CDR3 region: CASSFRPPSSPLHF. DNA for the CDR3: TGTGCCAGCAGCTTCCGGCCCCCTAGCTCACCCCTCCACTTT.

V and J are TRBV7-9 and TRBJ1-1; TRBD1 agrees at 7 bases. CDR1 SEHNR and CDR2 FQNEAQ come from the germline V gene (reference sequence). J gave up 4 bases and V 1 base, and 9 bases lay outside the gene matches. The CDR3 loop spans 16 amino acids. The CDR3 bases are TGTGCCAGCAGCTTAGTACGGACAGGTCCCAGCACTGAAGCTTTCTTT. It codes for CASSLVRTGPSTEAFF. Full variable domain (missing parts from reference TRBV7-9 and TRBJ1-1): DTGVSQNPRHKITKRGQNVTFRCDPISEHNRLYWYRQTLGQGPEFLTYFQNEAQLEKSRLLSDRFSAERPKGSFSTLEIQRTEQGDSAMYLCASSLVRTGPSTEAFFGQGTRLTVV.

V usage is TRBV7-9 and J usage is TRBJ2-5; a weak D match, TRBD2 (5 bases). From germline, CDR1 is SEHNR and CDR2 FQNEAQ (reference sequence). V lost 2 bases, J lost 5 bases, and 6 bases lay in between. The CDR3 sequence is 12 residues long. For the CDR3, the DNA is TGTGCCAGCAGCTTAAGAGGGGAGACCCAGTACTTC. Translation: CASSLRGETQYF.

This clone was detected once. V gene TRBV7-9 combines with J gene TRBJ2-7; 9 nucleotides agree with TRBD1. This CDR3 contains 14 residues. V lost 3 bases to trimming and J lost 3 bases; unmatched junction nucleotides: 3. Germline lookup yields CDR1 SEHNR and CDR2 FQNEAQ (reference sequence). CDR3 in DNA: TGTGCCAGCAGCTTCCCGGGACAGGGCTACGAGCAGTACTTC. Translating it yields CASSFPGQGYEQYF.

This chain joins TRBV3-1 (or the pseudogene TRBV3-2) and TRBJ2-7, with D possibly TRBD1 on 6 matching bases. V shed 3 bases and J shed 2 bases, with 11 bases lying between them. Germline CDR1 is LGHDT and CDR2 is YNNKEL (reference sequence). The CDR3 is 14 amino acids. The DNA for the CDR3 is TGTGCCAGCAGCCAGTACAGGGATACCTACGAGCAGTACTTC. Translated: CASSQYRDTYEQYF.

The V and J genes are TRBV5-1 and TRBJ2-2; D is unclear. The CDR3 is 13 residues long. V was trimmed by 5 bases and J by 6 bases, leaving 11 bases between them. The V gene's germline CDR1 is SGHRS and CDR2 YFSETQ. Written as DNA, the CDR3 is TGCGCCAGCAGTCCCAACATTCCCGGGGAGCTGTTTTTT. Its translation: CASSPNIPGELFF.

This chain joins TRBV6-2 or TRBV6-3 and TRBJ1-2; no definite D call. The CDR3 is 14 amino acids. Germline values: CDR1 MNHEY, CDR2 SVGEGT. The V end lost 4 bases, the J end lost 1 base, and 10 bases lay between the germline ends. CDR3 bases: TGTGCCAGCAGTTCCTACAGAGATAACTATGGCTACACCTTC. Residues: CASSSYRDNYGYTF.

The CDR3 protein is CASGLLARATEAFF. The DNA for the CDR3 is TGTGCTAGTGGTCTACTGGCCAGGGCCACTGAAGCTTTCTTT. The chain couples TRBV12-5 to TRBJ1-1; a possible D gene is TRBD1 (5 bases). This CDR3 region has 14 residues. V dropped 5 bases and J dropped 4 bases, with 14 bases sitting between them. Germline V gene data show CDR1 as LGHNT and CDR2 as FRNRAP.

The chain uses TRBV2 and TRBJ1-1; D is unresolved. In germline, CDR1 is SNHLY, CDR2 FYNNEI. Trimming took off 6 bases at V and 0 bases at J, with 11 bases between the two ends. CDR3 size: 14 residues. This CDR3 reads CASRAGLVNTEAFF. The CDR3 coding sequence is TGTGCCAGCAGGGCAGGACTCGTGAACACTGAAGCTTTCTTT.

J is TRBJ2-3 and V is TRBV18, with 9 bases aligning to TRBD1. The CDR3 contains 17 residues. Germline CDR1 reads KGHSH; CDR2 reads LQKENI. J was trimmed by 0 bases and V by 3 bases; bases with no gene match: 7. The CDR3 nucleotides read TGTGCCAGCTCACCGCTCTTGGGACAGGGTAGCACAGATACGCAGTATTTT. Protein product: CASSPLLGQGSTDTQYF.

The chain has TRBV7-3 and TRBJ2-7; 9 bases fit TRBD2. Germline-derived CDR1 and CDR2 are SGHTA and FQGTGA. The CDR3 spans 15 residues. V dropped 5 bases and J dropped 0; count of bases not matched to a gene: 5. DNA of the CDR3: TGTGCCAGCAGCCGAGCGGGGGGAAGCTCCTACGAGCAGTACTTC. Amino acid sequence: CASSRAGGSSYEQYF.

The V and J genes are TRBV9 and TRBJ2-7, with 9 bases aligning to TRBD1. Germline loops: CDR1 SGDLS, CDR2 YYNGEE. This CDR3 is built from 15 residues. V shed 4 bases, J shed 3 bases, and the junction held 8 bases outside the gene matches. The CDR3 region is CASSHSPGQGYEQYF. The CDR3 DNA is TGTGCCAGCAGCCACTCCCCGGGACAGGGCTACGAGCAGTACTTC.

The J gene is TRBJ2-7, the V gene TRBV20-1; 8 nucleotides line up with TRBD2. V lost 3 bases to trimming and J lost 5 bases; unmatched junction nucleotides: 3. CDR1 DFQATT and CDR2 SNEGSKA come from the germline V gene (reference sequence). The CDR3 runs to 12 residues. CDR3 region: CSASSGAHEQYF. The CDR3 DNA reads TGCAGTGCTAGTAGCGGGGCACACGAGCAGTACTTC.

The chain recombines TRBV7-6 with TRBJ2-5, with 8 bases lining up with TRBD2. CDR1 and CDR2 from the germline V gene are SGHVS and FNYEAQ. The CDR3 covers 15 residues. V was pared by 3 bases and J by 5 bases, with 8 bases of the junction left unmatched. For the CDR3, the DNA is TGTGCCAGCAGCTTTGGCGGGGGGTTAGGGGAGACCCAGTACTTC. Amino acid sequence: CASSFGGGLGETQYF. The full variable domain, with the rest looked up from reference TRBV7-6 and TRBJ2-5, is GAGVSQSPRYKVTKRGQDVALRCDPISGHVSLYWYRQALGQGPEFLTYFNYEAQQDKSGLPNDRFSAERPEGSISTLTIQRTEQRDSAMYRCASSFGGGLGETQYFGPGTRLLVL.

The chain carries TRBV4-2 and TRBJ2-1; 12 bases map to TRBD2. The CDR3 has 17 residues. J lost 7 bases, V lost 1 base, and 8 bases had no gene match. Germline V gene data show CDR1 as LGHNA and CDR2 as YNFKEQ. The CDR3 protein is CASSQAASGGAGNEQFF. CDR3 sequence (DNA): TGTGCCAGCAGCCAAGCGGCTAGCGGGGGGGCCGGGAATGAGCAGTTCTTC.

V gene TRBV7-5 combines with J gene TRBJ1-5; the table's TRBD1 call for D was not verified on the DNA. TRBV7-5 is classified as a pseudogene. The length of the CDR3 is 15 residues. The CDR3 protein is CARSRTGGECQPQHF. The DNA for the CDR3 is TGTGCCAGAAGCCGGACAGGGGGCGAGTGTCAGCCCCAGCATTTT.

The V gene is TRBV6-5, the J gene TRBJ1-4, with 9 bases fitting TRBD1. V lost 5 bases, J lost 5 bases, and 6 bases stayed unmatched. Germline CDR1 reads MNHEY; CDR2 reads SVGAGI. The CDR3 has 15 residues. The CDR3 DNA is TGTGCCAGCAGTAACCCGGGACAGGGAAATGAAAAACTGTTTTTT. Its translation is CASSNPGQGNEKLFF.

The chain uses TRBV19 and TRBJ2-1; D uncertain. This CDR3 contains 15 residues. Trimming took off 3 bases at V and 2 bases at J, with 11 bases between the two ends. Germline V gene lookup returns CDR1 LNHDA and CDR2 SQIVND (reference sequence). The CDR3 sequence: CASSITAVTYNEQFF. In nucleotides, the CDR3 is TGTGCCAGTAGTATTACAGCAGTAACCTACAATGAGCAGTTCTTC.

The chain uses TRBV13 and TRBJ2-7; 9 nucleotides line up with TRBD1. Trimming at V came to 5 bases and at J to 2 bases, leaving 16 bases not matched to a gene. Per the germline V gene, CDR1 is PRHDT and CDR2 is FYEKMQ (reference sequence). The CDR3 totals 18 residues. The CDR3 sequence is CASSLLAPPGQGAYEQYF. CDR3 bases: TGTGCCAGCAGCCTCCTGGCCCCGCCGGGACAGGGCGCCTACGAGCAGTACTTC.